The clone carrying this T cell receptor beta chain was seen a single time. Its specificity is unknown. Trimming at V came to 4 bases and at J to 7 bases, leaving 11 bases not matched to a gene. The germline V gene has CDR1 SEHNR and CDR2 FQNEAQ (reference sequence). There are 15 residues in the CDR3. This sample is part of a study of T cells after yellow fever vaccination. The overall study: The SMART-Seq v4 Ultra Low Input method served to prepare the low-cell-number fractions. Study results and limitations: Post-booster repertoires again held most primary-vaccination clones (just under 97% CD4, 80% to 90% CD8).

Synthesis of TCR cDNA relied on 5'RACE template switching, which attached a universal primer site and UMIs. One entry per CDR3 protein results from TCRdb running MiXCR on the 5' RACE reads. The table shows about 430,000 distinct CDR3 sequences, with approximately 19% occurring only once. The sequences come from PBMCs, collected before the yellow fever booster vaccination. The source of this sequence is a man younger than 30 who received the YFV17D yellow fever vaccine. The chain combines TRBV7-9 with TRBJ1-2; 8 nucleotides line up with TRBD1. CDR3 residues: CASSSTTGEVSGYTF. The CDR3 DNA reads TGTGCCAGCAGCTCGACGACAGGGGAGGTCTCTGGCTACACCTTC.